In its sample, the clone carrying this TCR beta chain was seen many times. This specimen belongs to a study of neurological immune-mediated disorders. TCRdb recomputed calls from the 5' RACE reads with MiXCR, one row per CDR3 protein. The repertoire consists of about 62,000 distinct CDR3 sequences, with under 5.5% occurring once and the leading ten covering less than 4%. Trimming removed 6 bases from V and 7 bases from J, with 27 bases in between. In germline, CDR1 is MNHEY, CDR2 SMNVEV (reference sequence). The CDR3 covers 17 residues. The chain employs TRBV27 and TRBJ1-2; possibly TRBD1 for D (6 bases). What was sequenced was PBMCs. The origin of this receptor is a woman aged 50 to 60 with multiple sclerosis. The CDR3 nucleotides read TGTGCCAGCAGCATTTCCGCCCTTGGGGGGCAAAGCGGTGGCTACACCTTC. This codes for CASSISALGGQSGGYTF.